The clone carrying this T cell receptor (beta chain) has just a few counts. This sample is part of a study of type 1 regulatory T cells. Looking at the study overall: T-allo10 is an in vitro-generated, Tr1-enriched CD4 T cell product specific for alloantigen.

TCRdb used MiXCR to reprocess the reads, holding one entry per CDR3 protein. The repertoire consists of about 97,000 distinct CDR3 sequences, with about a third occurring once and the leading ten covering less than 2.5%. Trimming cost V 0 bases and J 0 bases; bases outside gene matches: 11. CDR3 size: 20 residues. Germline CDR1 reads LNHNV; CDR2 reads YYDKDF (reference sequence). Material: CD4+ T cells, either the whole sample or a sorted fraction (not recorded which). The sequence was obtained from a human donor in good health. The V gene is TRBV15, the J gene TRBJ2-1; TRBD2 agrees at 10 bases. CDR3 DNA: TGTGCCACCAGCAGAGATCGGGCTAGCGGGAGTTTGAGCTCCTACAATGAGCAGTTCTTC. It codes for CATSRDRASGSLSSYNEQFF.